Listed below are T cell receptor beta chains from one sample, sequenced in a study of blood T cell repertoires in COVID-19. TCRdb's copy holds only in-frame clones and misses some; the assay was immunoSEQ multiplex PCR. The sample records about 240,000 clones, 65% to 85% being singletons. The sequencing input was peripheral blood. The source of these receptors is a human donor in a cohort sampled during active COVID-19. Both conserved end residues are part of each CDR3. A D gene is named only where the DNA matches it firmly. Some rows mark clone size as missing; the rest say once, few, many or name a class of expanded clone.

j_call: TRBJ2-7; v_call: TRBV9; clone_size: NA; d_call: NA; cdr3_nt: TGTGCCAGCAGCGTAGGGACAACCTACGAGCAGTACTTC; cdr3_aa: CASSVGTTYEQYF
j_call: TRBJ1-5; v_call: TRBV7-2; clone_size: NA; d_call: NA; cdr3_nt: TGTGCCAGCAGCACATACAGGGTTGAGCAGCCCCAGCATTTT; cdr3_aa: CASSTYRVEQPQHF
j_call: TRBJ1-5; v_call: TRBV29-1; clone_size: NA; d_call: NA; cdr3_nt: TGCAGCGTTCTTACAGGCCAGAATCAGCCCCAGCATTTT; cdr3_aa: CSVLTGQNQPQHF
j_call: TRBJ1-4; v_call: TRBV9; clone_size: once; d_call: NA; cdr3_nt: TGTGCCAGCAGCGTAGGAGGAACGGATGAAAAACTGTTTTTT; cdr3_aa: CASSVGGTDEKLFF
j_call: TRBJ1-5; v_call: TRBV19; clone_size: NA; d_call: TRBD1; cdr3_nt: TGTGCCAGTAGTAGTCGACAGGGGGCAAGCAATCAGCCCCAGCATTTT; cdr3_aa: CASSSRQGASNQPQHF
j_call: TRBJ1-1; v_call: TRBV28; clone_size: few; d_call: NA; cdr3_nt: TGTGCCAGCAGTTTATATGGGGCGATCTCTGAAGCTTTCTTT; cdr3_aa: CASSLYGAISEAFF
j_call: TRBJ1-2; v_call: TRBV3-1/TRBV3-2; clone_size: once; d_call: NA; cdr3_nt: TGTGCCAGCAGCGAACAGAGTAACTATGGCTACACCTTC; cdr3_aa: CASSEQSNYGYTF
j_call: TRBJ2-3; v_call: TRBV28; clone_size: NA; d_call: TRBD1; cdr3_nt: TGTGCCAGCAGTTTAGACAGGGGTTTGTCCACAGATACGCAGTATTTT; cdr3_aa: CASSLDRGLSTDTQYF
j_call: TRBJ1-5; v_call: TRBV29-1; clone_size: NA; d_call: TRBD1; cdr3_nt: TGCAGCGTTGCTGGACAGGGGACCAATCAGCCCCAGCATTTT; cdr3_aa: CSVAGQGTNQPQHF
j_call: TRBJ1-1; v_call: TRBV10-3; clone_size: NA; d_call: NA; cdr3_nt: TGTGCCATCAGTGAGACACACCCGCCTGAAGCTTTCTTT; cdr3_aa: CAISETHPPEAFF
j_call: TRBJ2-1; v_call: TRBV3-1/TRBV3-2; clone_size: once; d_call: NA; cdr3_nt: TGTGCCAGCAGCCAAGATAGGCCCCCCGAGGCCAATGAGCAGTTCTTC; cdr3_aa: CASSQDRPPEANEQFF
j_call: TRBJ2-7; v_call: TRBV2; clone_size: NA; d_call: TRBD2; cdr3_nt: TGTGCCAGCAGATTCGGGACTAGCCAGGTTAACGAGCAGTACTTC; cdr3_aa: CASRFGTSQVNEQYF
j_call: TRBJ2-7; v_call: TRBV10-1; clone_size: NA; d_call: TRBD2; cdr3_nt: TGCGCCAGCGCTGCTAGCGGGACCCCTTTAAACTTC; cdr3_aa: CASAASGTPLNF
j_call: TRBJ1-6; v_call: TRBV6-4; clone_size: NA; d_call: NA; cdr3_nt: TGTGCCAGCAGTGAAGAGACGGGGAATTCACCCCTCCACTTT; cdr3_aa: CASSEETGNSPLHF
j_call: TRBJ2-5; v_call: TRBV11-1; clone_size: NA; d_call: TRBD2; cdr3_nt: TGTGCCAGCAGCTTGAGGCGGGGGAGCCAAGAGACCCAGTACTTC; cdr3_aa: CASSLRRGSQETQYF
j_call: TRBJ1-1; v_call: TRBV19; clone_size: once; d_call: TRBD1; cdr3_nt: TGTGCCAGTAGTACTAGGGACAGGGGACAAGGGAACACTGAAGCTTTCTTT; cdr3_aa: CASSTRDRGQGNTEAFF
j_call: TRBJ1-2; v_call: TRBV5-1; clone_size: NA; d_call: NA; cdr3_nt: TGCGCCAGCAGCATATCAGGGGCACGCGGCTACACCTTC; cdr3_aa: CASSISGARGYTF
j_call: TRBJ1-1; v_call: TRBV6-5; clone_size: NA; d_call: TRBD1; cdr3_nt: TGTGCCAGCAAGGGGACAGGGGTGAACACTGAAGCTTTCTTT; cdr3_aa: CASKGTGVNTEAFF
j_call: TRBJ1-1; v_call: TRBV19; clone_size: NA; d_call: NA; cdr3_nt: TGTGCCAGTAGTATGGCCAGGGCGACTGAAGCTTTCTTT; cdr3_aa: CASSMARATEAFF
j_call: TRBJ1-1; v_call: TRBV7-9; clone_size: NA; d_call: NA; cdr3_nt: TGTGCCAGCAGCTTAGGAGGCGCGAACACTGAAGCTTTCTTT; cdr3_aa: CASSLGGANTEAFF
j_call: TRBJ1-6; v_call: TRBV15; clone_size: NA; d_call: NA; cdr3_nt: TGTGCCACCAGCAGAGGACAGGAGAATTCACCCCTCCACTTT; cdr3_aa: CATSRGQENSPLHF
j_call: TRBJ2-1; v_call: TRBV27; clone_size: NA; d_call: TRBD2; cdr3_nt: TGTGCCAGCAGTTCGACTAGCGGCGGATTCGATGAGCAGTTCTTC; cdr3_aa: CASSSTSGGFDEQFF
j_call: TRBJ1-6; v_call: TRBV3-1/TRBV3-2; clone_size: NA; d_call: TRBD1; cdr3_nt: TGTGCCAGCAGCCCCCTGGACAGGGTACTTGGTTCACCCCTCCACTTT; cdr3_aa: CASSPLDRVLGSPLHF
j_call: TRBJ1-6; v_call: TRBV2; clone_size: once; d_call: TRBD1; cdr3_nt: TGTGCCAGCACGGGCAGGGGGTCTGACTCACCCCTCCACTTT; cdr3_aa: CASTGRGSDSPLHF
j_call: TRBJ1-3; v_call: TRBV10-3; clone_size: NA; d_call: TRBD1; cdr3_nt: TGTGCCATCAGTGGCGACAGGGCAGAATTTACTGGAAACACCATATATTTT; cdr3_aa: CAISGDRAEFTGNTIYF
j_call: TRBJ2-4; v_call: TRBV7-2; clone_size: NA; d_call: TRBD2; cdr3_nt: TGTGCCAGCTCTCGGGCTAGCGGAACTAGAAACATTCAGTACTTC; cdr3_aa: CASSRASGTRNIQYF
j_call: TRBJ2-1; v_call: TRBV5-1; clone_size: once; d_call: NA; cdr3_nt: TGCGCCAGCAGCTTTTTAAAGGACTCCCTTAGTGTCGATGAGCAGTTCTTC; cdr3_aa: CASSFLKDSLSVDEQFF
j_call: TRBJ2-7; v_call: TRBV28; clone_size: NA; d_call: TRBD1; cdr3_nt: TGTGCCAGCAGTTTACCACACAGGGGGCGCTACGAGCAGTACTTC; cdr3_aa: CASSLPHRGRYEQYF
j_call: TRBJ2-7; v_call: TRBV2; clone_size: NA; d_call: NA; cdr3_nt: TGTGCCAGCGAGTACCAAACCTACGAGCAGTACTTC; cdr3_aa: CASEYQTYEQYF
j_call: TRBJ1-6; v_call: TRBV5-1; clone_size: NA; d_call: NA; cdr3_nt: TGCGCCAGCTGGGGCGGAACCCAGGGGTCACCCCTCCACTTT; cdr3_aa: CASWGGTQGSPLHF
j_call: TRBJ2-2; v_call: TRBV11-2; clone_size: few; d_call: NA; cdr3_nt: TGTGCCAGCAGCCCAAGGGGCCCGGGACTTTCTTCCGGGGAGCTGTTTTTT; cdr3_aa: CASSPRGPGLSSGELFF
j_call: TRBJ2-5; v_call: TRBV5-1; clone_size: NA; d_call: NA; cdr3_nt: TGCGCCAGCAGAGAAGGGGGGACAGCCCAAGAGACCCAGTACTTC; cdr3_aa: CASREGGTAQETQYF
j_call: TRBJ1-1; v_call: TRBV27; clone_size: few; d_call: NA; cdr3_nt: TGTGCCAGCAGTTTAGCGGGGGTAGGGGCTGAAGCTTTCTTT; cdr3_aa: CASSLAGVGAEAFF
j_call: TRBJ2-3; v_call: TRBV5-4; clone_size: NA; d_call: TRBD1; cdr3_nt: TGTGCCAGCAGCTTGGGACAGGGTGGGGCAGATACGCAGTATTTT; cdr3_aa: CASSLGQGGADTQYF
j_call: TRBJ1-2; v_call: TRBV5-1; clone_size: NA; d_call: NA; cdr3_nt: TGCGCCAGCAGCTCGGGTGGCAATTATGGCTACACCTTC; cdr3_aa: CASSSGGNYGYTF
j_call: TRBJ2-2; v_call: TRBV5-1; clone_size: NA; d_call: NA; cdr3_nt: TGCGCCAGCAGTACCCCCCAGGGGGGAACCGGGGAGCTGTTTTTT; cdr3_aa: CASSTPQGGTGELFF
j_call: TRBJ2-2; v_call: TRBV19; clone_size: once; d_call: NA; cdr3_nt: TGTGCCAGTAGTGTACAGGGGAACACCGGGGAGCTGTTTTTT; cdr3_aa: CASSVQGNTGELFF
j_call: TRBJ1-1; v_call: TRBV5-4; clone_size: NA; d_call: NA; cdr3_nt: TGTGCCAGCAGCCCCCGGGACAAAAGCACTGAAGCTTTCTTT; cdr3_aa: CASSPRDKSTEAFF
j_call: TRBJ2-7; v_call: TRBV12-3/TRBV12-4; clone_size: NA; d_call: TRBD1; cdr3_nt: TGTGCCAGCAGCCAGGACAGGGTCTACGAGCAGTACTTC; cdr3_aa: CASSQDRVYEQYF
j_call: TRBJ2-5; v_call: TRBV4-2; clone_size: NA; d_call: NA; cdr3_nt: TGTGCCAGCAGCCCTCGAAGCGGTATCCAAGAGACCCAGTACTTC; cdr3_aa: CASSPRSGIQETQYF
j_call: TRBJ2-2; v_call: TRBV24-1; clone_size: NA; d_call: TRBD1; cdr3_nt: TGTGCCACCAGTGATTATGGACAGGGGAACACCGGGGAGCTGTTTTTT; cdr3_aa: CATSDYGQGNTGELFF
j_call: TRBJ1-1; v_call: TRBV6-5; clone_size: NA; d_call: TRBD1; cdr3_nt: TGTGCCAGGGACAGGGTAGATGAAGCTTTCTTT; cdr3_aa: CARDRVDEAFF
j_call: TRBJ2-6; v_call: TRBV6-6; clone_size: NA; d_call: TRBD1; cdr3_nt: TGTGCCAGCACAGGGGGCCATACTTCTGGGGCCAACGTCCTGACTTTC; cdr3_aa: CASTGGHTSGANVLTF
j_call: TRBJ2-2; v_call: TRBV10-1; clone_size: NA; d_call: NA; cdr3_nt: TGCGCCAGCAGTGTCTTGGGCAGGTGGGACACCGGGGAGCTGTTTTTT; cdr3_aa: CASSVLGRWDTGELFF
j_call: TRBJ2-6; v_call: TRBV3-1/TRBV3-2; clone_size: NA; d_call: NA; cdr3_nt: TGTGCCAGCAGCCAAGGAGGAGGTCTGGCCCTGACTTTC; cdr3_aa: CASSQGGGLALTF
j_call: TRBJ2-1; v_call: TRBV10-1; clone_size: many; d_call: TRBD2; cdr3_nt: TGCGCCAGCACCTCGACTAGCGGGGGGGCAGAAGAGCAGTTCTTC; cdr3_aa: CASTSTSGGAEEQFF
j_call: TRBJ2-3; v_call: TRBV5-1; clone_size: NA; d_call: NA; cdr3_nt: TGCGCCAGCAGCTTTCGAGGGGACTCTCAACAGGATACGCAGTATTTT; cdr3_aa: CASSFRGDSQQDTQYF
j_call: TRBJ2-3; v_call: TRBV24-1; clone_size: NA; d_call: TRBD2; cdr3_nt: TGTGCCACCCGGGGGGGGGCAGATACGCAGTATTTT; cdr3_aa: CATRGGADTQYF
j_call: TRBJ2-1; v_call: TRBV27; clone_size: NA; d_call: TRBD2; cdr3_nt: TGTGCCAGCCACACTTACAGCGGGGGGCCCCTTCAGGAGCAGTTCTTC; cdr3_aa: CASHTYSGGPLQEQFF
j_call: TRBJ1-1; v_call: TRBV30; clone_size: NA; d_call: NA; cdr3_nt: TGTGCCCTCGAACGAGGGGGCACTGAAGCTTTCTTT; cdr3_aa: CALERGGTEAFF
j_call: TRBJ1-2; v_call: TRBV5-8; clone_size: NA; d_call: TRBD1; cdr3_nt: TGTGCCAGCAGCTTGGGTGGCCAGGGGGGAGATGGCTACACCTTC; cdr3_aa: CASSLGGQGGDGYTF
j_call: TRBJ1-5; v_call: TRBV9; clone_size: NA; d_call: TRBD1; cdr3_nt: TGTGCCAGCAATAACCCCCCCGGGACAGGAGATCAGCCCCAGCATTTT; cdr3_aa: CASNNPPGTGDQPQHF
j_call: TRBJ2-2; v_call: TRBV10-3; clone_size: once; d_call: NA; cdr3_nt: TGTGCCATCACCCCCGGGACTTTAACCACCGGGGAGCTGTTTTTT; cdr3_aa: CAITPGTLTTGELFF